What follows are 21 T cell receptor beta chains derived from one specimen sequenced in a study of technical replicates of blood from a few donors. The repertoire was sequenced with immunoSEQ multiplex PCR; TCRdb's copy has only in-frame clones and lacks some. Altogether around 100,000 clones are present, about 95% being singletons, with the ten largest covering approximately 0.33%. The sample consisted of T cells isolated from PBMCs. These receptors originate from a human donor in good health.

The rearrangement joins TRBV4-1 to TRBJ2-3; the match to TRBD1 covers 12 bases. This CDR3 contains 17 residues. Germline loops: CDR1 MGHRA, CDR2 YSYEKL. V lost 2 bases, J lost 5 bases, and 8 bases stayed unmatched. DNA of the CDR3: TGCGCCAGCAGCCAACCGGGACAGGGGGCGAAGAGAGATACGCAGTATTTT. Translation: CASSQPGQGAKRDTQYF.

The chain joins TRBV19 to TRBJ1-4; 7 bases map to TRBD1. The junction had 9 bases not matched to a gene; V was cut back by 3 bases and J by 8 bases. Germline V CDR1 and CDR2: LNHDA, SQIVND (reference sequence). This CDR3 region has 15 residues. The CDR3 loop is CASSIRAGGEEKLFF. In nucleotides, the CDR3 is TGTGCCAGTAGTATCCGGGCAGGGGGAGAAGAAAAACTGTTTTTT. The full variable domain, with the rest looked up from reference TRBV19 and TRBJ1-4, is DGGITQSPKYLFRKEGQNVTLSCEQNLNHDAMYWYRQDPGQGLRLIYYSQIVNDFQKGDIAEGYSVSREKKESFPLTVTSAQKNPTAFYLCASSIRAGGEEKLFFGSGTQLSVL.

As DNA, the CDR3 is TGTGCCAGTAGTATATCAGGCATGAATCAGCCCCAGCATTTT. The encoded protein is CASSISGMNQPQHF. The chain is built from TRBV19 and TRBJ1-5; unclear D gene. CDR1 and CDR2 from the germline V gene are LNHDA and SQIVND (reference sequence). The V and J ends lost 2 bases and 4 bases respectively, with 9 bases between them. The CDR3 extends over 14 amino acids. Looking up the rest from reference TRBV19 and TRBJ1-5 gives the full variable domain: DGGITQSPKYLFRKEGQNVTLSCEQNLNHDAMYWYRQDPGQGLRLIYYSQIVNDFQKGDIAEGYSVSREKKESFPLTVTSAQKNPTAFYLCASSISGMNQPQHFGDGTRLSIL.

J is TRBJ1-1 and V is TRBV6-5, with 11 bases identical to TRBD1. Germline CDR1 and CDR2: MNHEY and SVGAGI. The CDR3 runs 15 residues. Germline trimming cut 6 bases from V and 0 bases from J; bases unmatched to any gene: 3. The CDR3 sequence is CASSGQGAMNTEAFF. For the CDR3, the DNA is TGTGCCAGCAGCGGACAGGGGGCGATGAACACTGAAGCTTTCTTT.

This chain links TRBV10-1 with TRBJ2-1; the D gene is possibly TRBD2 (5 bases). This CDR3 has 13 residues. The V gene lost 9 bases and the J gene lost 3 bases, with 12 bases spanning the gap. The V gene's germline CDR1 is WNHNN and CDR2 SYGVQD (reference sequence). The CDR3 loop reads CASSPGNYNEQFF. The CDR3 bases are TGCGCCAGTTCACCGGGAAACTACAATGAGCAGTTCTTC.

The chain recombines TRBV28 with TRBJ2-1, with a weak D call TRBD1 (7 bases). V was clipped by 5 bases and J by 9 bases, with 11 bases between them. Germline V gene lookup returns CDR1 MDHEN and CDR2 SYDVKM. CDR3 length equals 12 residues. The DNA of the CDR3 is TGTGCCAGCAGTAGACAGGGAGGTGAGCAGTTCTTC. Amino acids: CASSRQGGEQFF.

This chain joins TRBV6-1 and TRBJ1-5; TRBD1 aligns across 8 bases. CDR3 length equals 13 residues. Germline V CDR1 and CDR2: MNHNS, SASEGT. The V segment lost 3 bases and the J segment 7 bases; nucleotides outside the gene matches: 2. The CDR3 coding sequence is TGTGCCAGCAGTGAGACAGGGGTACAGCCCCAGCATTTT. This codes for CASSETGVQPQHF.

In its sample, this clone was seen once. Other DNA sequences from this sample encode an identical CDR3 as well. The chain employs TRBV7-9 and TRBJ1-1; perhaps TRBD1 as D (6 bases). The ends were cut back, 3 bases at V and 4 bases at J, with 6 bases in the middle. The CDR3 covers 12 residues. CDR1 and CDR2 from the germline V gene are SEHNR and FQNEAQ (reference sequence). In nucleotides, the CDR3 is TGTGCCAGCAGCTTGACAGGCACTGAAGCTTTCTTT. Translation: CASSLTGTEAFF.

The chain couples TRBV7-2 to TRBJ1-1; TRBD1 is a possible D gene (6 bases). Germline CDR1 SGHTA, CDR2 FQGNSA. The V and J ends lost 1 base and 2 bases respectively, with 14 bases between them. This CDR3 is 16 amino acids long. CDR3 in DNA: TGTGCCAGCAGCTTAGTTGGGGGGGCGCTTAACACTGAAGCTTTCTTT. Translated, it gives CASSLVGGALNTEAFF.

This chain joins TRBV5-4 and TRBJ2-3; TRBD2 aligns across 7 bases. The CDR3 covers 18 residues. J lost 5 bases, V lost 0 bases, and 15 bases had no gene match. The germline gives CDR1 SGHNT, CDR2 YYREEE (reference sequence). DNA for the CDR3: TGTGCCAGCAGCTTGGCCGAGTGGAGCGGGACTGCTCGAGATACGCAGTATTTT. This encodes CASSLAEWSGTARDTQYF. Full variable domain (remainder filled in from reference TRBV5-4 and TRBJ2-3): ETGVTQSPTHLIKTRGQQVTLRCSSQSGHNTVSWYQQALGQGPQFIFQYYREEENGRGNFPPRFSGLQFPNYSSELNVNALELDDSALYLCASSLAEWSGTARDTQYFGPGTRLTVL.

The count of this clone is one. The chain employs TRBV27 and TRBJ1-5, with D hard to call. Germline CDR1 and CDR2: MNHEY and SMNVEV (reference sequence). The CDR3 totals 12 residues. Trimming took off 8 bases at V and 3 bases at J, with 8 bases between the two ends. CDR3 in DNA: TGTGCCAGCGGTTCAATCAATCAGCCCCAGCATTTT. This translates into CASGSINQPQHF.

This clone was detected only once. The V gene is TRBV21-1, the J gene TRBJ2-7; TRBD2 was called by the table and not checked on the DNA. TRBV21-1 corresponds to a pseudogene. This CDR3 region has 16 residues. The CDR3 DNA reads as TGTGCCAGCAGCATCTTGCCACTCCTAAAAACCTACGAGCAGTACTTC. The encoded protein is CASSILPLLKTYEQYF.

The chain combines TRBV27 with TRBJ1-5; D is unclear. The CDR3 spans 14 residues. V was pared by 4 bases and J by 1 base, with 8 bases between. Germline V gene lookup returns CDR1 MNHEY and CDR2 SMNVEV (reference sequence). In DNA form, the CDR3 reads TGTGCCAGCAGTTCTTGGGCAAGCAATCAGCCCCAGCATTTT. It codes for CASSSWASNQPQHF.

The CDR3 DNA reads as TGTGCCAGCAGTTTAAGGCCCCTAACTAGCGGGAAATACAATGAGCAGTTCTTC. Translated: CASSLRPLTSGKYNEQFF. The chain employs TRBV27 and TRBJ2-1, with 10 bases identical to TRBD2. V lost 2 bases to trimming and J lost 4 bases; unmatched junction nucleotides: 11. CDR1 and CDR2 from the germline V gene are MNHEY and SMNVEV (reference sequence). The CDR3 spans 18 residues.

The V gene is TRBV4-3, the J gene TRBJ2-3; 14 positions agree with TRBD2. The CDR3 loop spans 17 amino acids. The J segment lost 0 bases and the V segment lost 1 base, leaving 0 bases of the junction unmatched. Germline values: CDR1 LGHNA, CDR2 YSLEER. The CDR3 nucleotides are TGCGCCAGCAGCCAAGGACTAGCGGGAGGGAGCACAGATACGCAGTATTTT. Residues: CASSQGLAGGSTDTQYF.

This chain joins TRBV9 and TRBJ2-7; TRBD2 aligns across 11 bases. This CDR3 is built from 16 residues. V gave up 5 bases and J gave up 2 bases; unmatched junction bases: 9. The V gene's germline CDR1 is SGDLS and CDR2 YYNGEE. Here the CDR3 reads CASRLLAGASTYEQYF. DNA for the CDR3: TGTGCCAGCAGGTTACTAGCGGGGGCTTCAACCTACGAGCAGTACTTC.

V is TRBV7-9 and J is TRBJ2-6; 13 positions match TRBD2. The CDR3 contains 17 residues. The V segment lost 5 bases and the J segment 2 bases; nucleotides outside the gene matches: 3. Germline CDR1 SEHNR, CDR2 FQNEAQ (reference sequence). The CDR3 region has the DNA TGTGCCAGCAGCGTGACTAGCGGGGGGCCTGGGGCCAACGTCCTGACTTTC. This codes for CASSVTSGGPGANVLTF.

The CDR3 sequence: CASSSDYYEQYF. In DNA form, the CDR3 reads TGTGCCAGCAGCTCAGACTACTACGAGCAGTACTTC. The rearrangement joins TRBV7-9 to TRBJ2-7, with D possibly being TRBD2 (5 bases). Germline V CDR1 and CDR2: SEHNR, FQNEAQ (reference sequence). V was shortened by 4 bases and J by 3 bases, with 7 bases between the two germline ends. There are 12 residues in the CDR3.

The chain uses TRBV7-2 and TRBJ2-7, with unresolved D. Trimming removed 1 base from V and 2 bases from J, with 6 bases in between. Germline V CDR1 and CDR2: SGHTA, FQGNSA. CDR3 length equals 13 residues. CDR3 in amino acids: CASSLDSTYEQYF. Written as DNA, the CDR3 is TGTGCCAGCAGCTTAGACAGCACCTACGAGCAGTACTTC.

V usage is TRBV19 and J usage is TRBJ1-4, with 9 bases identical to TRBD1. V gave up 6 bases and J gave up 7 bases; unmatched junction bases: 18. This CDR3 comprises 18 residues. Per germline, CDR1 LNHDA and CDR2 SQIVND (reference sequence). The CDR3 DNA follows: TGTGCCAGTAGACCCACAGGGGGCGGGTACATTTATTTTGAAAAACTGTTTTTT. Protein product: CASRPTGGGYIYFEKLFF.

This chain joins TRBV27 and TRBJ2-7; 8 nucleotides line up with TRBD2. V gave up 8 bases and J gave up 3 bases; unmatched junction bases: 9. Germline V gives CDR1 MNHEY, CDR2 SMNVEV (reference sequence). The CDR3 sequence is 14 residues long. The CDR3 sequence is CASGSGREVYEQYF. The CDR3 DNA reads TGTGCCAGCGGGTCAGGGCGGGAGGTCTACGAGCAGTACTTC.